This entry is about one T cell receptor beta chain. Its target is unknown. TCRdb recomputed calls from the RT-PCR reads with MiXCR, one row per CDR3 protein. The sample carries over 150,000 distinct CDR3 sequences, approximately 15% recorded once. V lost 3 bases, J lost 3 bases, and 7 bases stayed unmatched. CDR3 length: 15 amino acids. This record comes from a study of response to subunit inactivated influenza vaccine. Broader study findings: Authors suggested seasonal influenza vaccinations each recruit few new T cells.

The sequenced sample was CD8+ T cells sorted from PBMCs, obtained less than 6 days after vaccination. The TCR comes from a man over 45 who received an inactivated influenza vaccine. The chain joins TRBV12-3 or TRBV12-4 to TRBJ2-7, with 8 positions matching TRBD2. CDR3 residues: CASSFGLAGNYEQYF. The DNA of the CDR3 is TGTGCCAGCAGTTTTGGGCTAGCGGGCAACTACGAGCAGTACTTC.